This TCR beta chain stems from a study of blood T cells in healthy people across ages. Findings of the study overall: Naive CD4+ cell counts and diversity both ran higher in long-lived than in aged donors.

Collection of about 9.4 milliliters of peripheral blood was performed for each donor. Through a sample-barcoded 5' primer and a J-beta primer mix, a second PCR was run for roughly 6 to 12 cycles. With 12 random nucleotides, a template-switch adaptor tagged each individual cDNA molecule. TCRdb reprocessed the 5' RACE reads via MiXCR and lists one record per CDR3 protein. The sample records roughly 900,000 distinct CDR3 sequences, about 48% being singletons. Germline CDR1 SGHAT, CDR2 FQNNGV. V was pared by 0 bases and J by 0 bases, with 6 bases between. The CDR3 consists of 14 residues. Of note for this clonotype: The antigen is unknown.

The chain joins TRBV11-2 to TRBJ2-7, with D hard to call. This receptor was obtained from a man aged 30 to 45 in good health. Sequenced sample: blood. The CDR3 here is CASSLDRRSYEQYF. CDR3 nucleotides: TGTGCCAGCAGCTTAGACCGCCGCTCCTACGAGCAGTACTTC. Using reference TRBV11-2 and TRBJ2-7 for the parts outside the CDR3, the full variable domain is EAGVAQSPRYKIIEKRQSVAFWCNPISGHATLYWYQQILGQGPKLLIQFQNNGVVDDSQLPKDRFSAERLKGVDSTLKIQPAKLEDSAVYLCASSLDRRSYEQYFGPGTRLTVT.